This TCR beta chain came from a study of T cell responses to AZD1222 COVID-19 vaccine. Produced via immunoSEQ multiplex PCR; TCRdb's table is partial and in-frame only. This sample has fewer than 200,000 clones, with 75% to 90% found just once. CDR3 length equals 15 residues. Per germline, CDR1 MDHEN and CDR2 SYDVKM. Trimming took off 2 bases at V and 4 bases at J, with 12 bases between the two ends. About this clone itself: Its antigen remains unknown.

Whole-study results and caveats: Once two AZD1222 doses were given, Spike-specific TCR breadth and depth went up. Of spike-specific TCRs, nearly half reportedly target regions left unmutated in variants. Clonal diversity was possibly underestimated, and the donors were mostly white British, with more females.

The starting material was peripheral blood, obtained on day 0 of AZD1222 vaccination. The V and J genes are TRBV28 and TRBJ2-1; D is uncertain. The sequence derives from an adult in good health. The CDR3 DNA reads TGTGCCAGCAGTTTACCCGGATTGGAATACAATGAGCAGTTCTTC. The encoded protein is CASSLPGLEYNEQFF.